This paragraph reports one T cell receptor (beta chain). Using immunoSEQ multiplex PCR, the repertoire was profiled, and TCRdb retains in-frame clones only, with some absent. The sample consists of around 62,000 clones, approximately 90% of them appearing once. This record comes from a study of cytomegalovirus exposure and HLA in healthy donors. The CDR3 loop spans 18 amino acids. After removal of 2 bases from V and 4 bases from J, the junction contained 15 bases not matched to a gene. Germline V CDR1 and CDR2: LGHNA, YNFKEQ. Sequencing was carried out using PBMCs. This TCR derives from a woman aged 18 to 35 in good health and CMV-seronegative. The V gene is TRBV4-2, the J gene TRBJ2-5, with 8 bases fitting TRBD2. The CDR3 protein is CASSQLDGTGGPRETQYF. DNA for the CDR3: TGTGCCAGCAGCCAACTTGATGGGACGGGAGGGCCTAGAGAGACCCAGTACTTC.